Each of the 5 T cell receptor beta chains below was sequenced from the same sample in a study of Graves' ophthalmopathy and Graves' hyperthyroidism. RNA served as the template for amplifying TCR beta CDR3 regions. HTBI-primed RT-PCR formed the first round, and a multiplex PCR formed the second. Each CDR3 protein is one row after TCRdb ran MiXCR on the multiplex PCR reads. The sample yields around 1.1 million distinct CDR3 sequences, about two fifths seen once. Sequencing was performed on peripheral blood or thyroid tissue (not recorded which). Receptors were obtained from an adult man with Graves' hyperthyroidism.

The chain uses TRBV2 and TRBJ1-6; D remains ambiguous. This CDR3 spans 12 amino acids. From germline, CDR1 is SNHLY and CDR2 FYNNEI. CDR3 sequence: CAGVGFNSPLHF. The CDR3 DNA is TGTGCTGGGGTTGGGTTTAATTCACCCCTCCACTTT. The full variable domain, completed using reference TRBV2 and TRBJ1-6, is EPEVTQTPSHQVTQMGQEVILRCVPISNHLYFYWYRQILGQKVEFLVSFYNNEISEKSEIFDDQFSVERPDGSNFTLKIRSTKLEDSAMYFCAGVGFNSPLHFGNGTRLTVT.

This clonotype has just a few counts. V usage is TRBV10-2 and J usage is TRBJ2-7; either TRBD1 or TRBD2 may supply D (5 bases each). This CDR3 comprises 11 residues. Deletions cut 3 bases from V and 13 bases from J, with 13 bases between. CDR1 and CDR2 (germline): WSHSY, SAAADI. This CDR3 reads CASSDGDGGYF. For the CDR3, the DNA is TGCGCCAGCAGTGACGGGGACGGAGGTTACTTC.

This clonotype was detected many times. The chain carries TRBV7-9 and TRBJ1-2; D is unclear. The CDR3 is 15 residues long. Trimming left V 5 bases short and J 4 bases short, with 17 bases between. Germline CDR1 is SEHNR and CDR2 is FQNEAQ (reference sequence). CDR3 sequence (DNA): TGTGCCAGCAGCCGAGGGAAGGCTCCGGCCTATGGCTACACCTTC. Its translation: CASSRGKAPAYGYTF.

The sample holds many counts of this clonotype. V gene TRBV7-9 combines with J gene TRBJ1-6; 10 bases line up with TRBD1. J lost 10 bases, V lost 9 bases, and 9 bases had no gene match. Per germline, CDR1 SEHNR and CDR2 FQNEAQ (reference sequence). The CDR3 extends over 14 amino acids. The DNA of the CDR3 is TGTGCCAGTAGATACGGGACAGGGGACTCACCCCTCCACTTT. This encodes CASRYGTGDSPLHF.

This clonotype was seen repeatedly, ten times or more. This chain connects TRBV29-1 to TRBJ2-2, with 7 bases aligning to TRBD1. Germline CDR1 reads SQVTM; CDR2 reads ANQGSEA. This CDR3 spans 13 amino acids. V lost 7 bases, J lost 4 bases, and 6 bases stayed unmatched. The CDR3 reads CSGQTGFTGELFF. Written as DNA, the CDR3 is TGCAGCGGGCAGACAGGGTTCACCGGGGAGCTGTTTTTT.